Described below is a single T cell receptor (beta chain) sequence and its context. Its target antigen remains unknown. Qualities for individual bases were not recorded, and no much larger clone is one base off. This specimen comes from a study of blood T cells in healthy people across ages (dated by TCRdb to the mid-2010s). As for the study more broadly: Template switching captured roughly one uniquely barcoded TCR beta cDNA molecule per two T cells in model experiments. To avoid experimental bias, donors of different ages were distributed randomly across sequencing lanes. Donors were grouped into four age groups: young (average roughly 15 years), middle-aged (roughly 40), aged (about 60) and long-lived (around 82). The study analyzed two additional independent replicas of 1 million unique cDNA reads from the same blood draw for two donors, one aged 18 to 29 and one aged 80 or older. Age-related changes in TCR beta repertoire diversity were measured in the study by deep sequencing normalized with unique cDNA molecular identifiers.

Systemically healthy Caucasian individuals from Russia, some 40 in total and aged roughly 6 to 100 years, were included as donors. Approximately 10 milliliters of peripheral blood were collected from each donor into EDTA-treated Vacutainer tubes. Ficoll-Paque density-gradient centrifugation was used to isolate PBMCs, with at least 6.5 million per sample. Trizol reagent was used to extract total RNA from PBMCs, with at least 6 micrograms per sample. Naive CD45RAhigh/CD27high T cell percentages were measured by flow cytometry on a PBMC aliquot from every donor. To prepare the library, 5' RACE was applied. The instrument given in TCRdb is Illumina HiSeq 2500. A second PCR of about 6 to 11 cycles was performed with a sample-barcoded 5' primer and a J-beta primer mix. A unique molecular identifier was introduced onto each TCR beta cDNA molecule by a template-switch 5' adaptor carrying 12 random nucleotides. Each sample yielded at least 2.5 million CDR3-containing paired-end reads. First-strand cDNA synthesis was performed from all RNA using the Mint cDNA synthesis kit, with priming by a TRBC-specific oligonucleotide. Following uracil-DNA glycosylase treatment, a first 18-cycle PCR with universal primers M1SS and BC2_uni_R was performed on all cDNA. The paper's processing steps were these. For normalization, 1 million high-quality reads, each with a distinct molecular identifier, were randomly selected from each sample. Reads with shared molecular identifiers were discarded instead of being binned into consensus sequences. CDR3 identification, clonotype clustering and error correction used MiTCR with a Q25 quality threshold and the strictest error-elimination algorithm. Lower-bound total TCR beta diversity was estimated with a nonparametric unseen species model using Euler transformation. TCRdb took the public reads, trimmed them with fastp at Q25, ran MiXCR for clone calling and kept in-frame beta chains. Rows are combined by CDR3 protein, so each entry shows the most common genes and DNA. These V and J calls rely on TCRdb rather than the paper's analysis. In this sample the table shows roughly 1.5 million distinct CDR3 sequences, roughly 43% of which occur a single time. The ten biggest clones cover 4% of the sample.

Findings and caveats that apply to the study as a whole: Estimates of total diversity from one million sequenced T cells were regarded as lower bounds and underestimates. The long-lived group showed more naive CD4+ T cells, fewer expanded clones and increased TCR diversity than the aged group, suggesting age selection. Observed TCR beta diversity per million T cells fell roughly linearly with age, and a significant reduction was already apparent by age about 43. Since profiling was done on bulk unsorted PBMCs, naive and antigen-experienced compartments could not be conclusively compared. The percentage of naive T cells measured by flow cytometry correlated strongly with observed TCR beta diversity. Because the CMV infection status of the donors was unknown, age-related changes in expanded clonotypes may potentially have been confounded.

The germline V gene (reference sequence) gives CDR1 as MNHNY and CDR2 as SVGAGI. The CDR3, from cysteine to phenylalanine, totals 14 residues. Just CDR3 DNA is preserved here, 42 bases in frame from base 1. V is pared back by 2 bases and J by 2 bases, with 7 bases lying between the germline termini. Sequenced: blood. This sequence uses TRBV6-6 and TRBJ1-3, with TRBD1 tentatively as D gene (5 bases match). The clonotype was recovered from a woman aged 18-35 years in good health. CDR3 protein: CASSYPGAGNTIYF. DNA sequence: TGTGCCAGCAGTTACCCGGGGGCTGGAAACACCATATATTTT.